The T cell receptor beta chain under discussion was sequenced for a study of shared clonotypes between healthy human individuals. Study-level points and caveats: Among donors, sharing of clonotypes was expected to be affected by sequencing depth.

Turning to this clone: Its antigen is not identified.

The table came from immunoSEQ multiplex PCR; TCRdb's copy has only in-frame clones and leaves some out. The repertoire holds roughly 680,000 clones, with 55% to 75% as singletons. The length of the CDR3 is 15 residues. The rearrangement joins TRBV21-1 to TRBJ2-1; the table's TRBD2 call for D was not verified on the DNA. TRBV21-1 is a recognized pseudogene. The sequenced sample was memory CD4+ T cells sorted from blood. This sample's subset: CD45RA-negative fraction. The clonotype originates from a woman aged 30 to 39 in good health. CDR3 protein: CASSRGLAGSNEQFF. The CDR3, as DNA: TGTGCCAGCAGCCGAGGACTAGCGGGTTCTAATGAGCAGTTCTTC.